These T cell receptor beta chains were read from a single sample in a study of blood T cell repertoires in COVID-19. Some clones are missing from TCRdb's copy, which holds only in-frame ones; the method was immunoSEQ multiplex PCR. The sample holds approximately 63,000 clones, about nine tenths seen once. The sample taken for sequencing was peripheral blood. Source of these receptors: a woman of 80 years or more with acute or convalescent COVID-19. Each CDR3 is given with its conserved first and last residue. D genes are given only for firm matches. The size entry is marked missing in some rows and otherwise reads once, few, many or a size class.

j_call v_call clone_size d_call cdr3_nt cdr3_aa
TRBJ1-5 TRBV24-1 . . TGTGCCATCGGCGGGGCGGATCAGCCCCAGCATTTT CAIGGADQPQHF
TRBJ2-2 TRBV28 . TRBD2 TGTGCCAGCGGGACTAGCGGGGACACCGGGGAGCTGTTTTTT CASGTSGDTGELFF
TRBJ2-5 TRBV28 . . TGTGCCAGCAGCCAAAAAGAGACCCAGTACTTC CASSQKETQYF
TRBJ2-7 TRBV18 . TRBD1 TGTGCCAGCTCGGCCGGGACAGGGATCGAGGAGCAGTACTTC CASSAGTGIEEQYF
TRBJ2-3 TRBV5-5 . TRBD2 TGTGCCAGCAGCTTGGCCGGGGGGTCATTTAGCACAGATACGCAGTATTTT CASSLAGGSFSTDTQYF
TRBJ2-3 TRBV18 . . TGTGCCAGCTCACCAATTCGGGGTGGCACAGATACGCAGTATTTT CASSPIRGGTDTQYF
TRBJ1-1 TRBV14 . . TGTGCCAGCAGCTCACAAAGCACAGGGAACACTGAAGCTTTCTTT CASSSQSTGNTEAFF
TRBJ1-1 TRBV7-9 . . TGTGCCAGCAGCCCGACACTTAACACTGAAGCTTTCTTT CASSPTLNTEAFF
TRBJ1-5 TRBV19 . TRBD1 TGTGCCAGTAGTCCAGGGACAGCTAATCAGCCCCAGCATTTT CASSPGTANQPQHF
TRBJ1-5 TRBV20-1 . . TGCAGTGCTTCCCAGGGTCAGCCCCAGCATTTT CSASQGQPQHF
TRBJ2-2 TRBV28 few . TGTGCCAGCATCAGGGCGACGAACACCGGGGAGCTGTTTTTT CASIRATNTGELFF
TRBJ2-1 TRBV3-1/TRBV3-2 once TRBD2 TGTGCCAGCAGCCAACCGGGACTAGCGGACAATGAGCAGTTCTTC CASSQPGLADNEQFF
TRBJ1-4 TRBV5-6 . TRBD1 TGTGCCAGCAGCTACGGGACAGGGGTTGAAAAACTGTTTTTT CASSYGTGVEKLFF
TRBJ2-7 TRBV11-2 . . TGTGCCAGCAGCCCCCTCTACGAGCAGTACTTC CASSPLYEQYF
TRBJ1-5 TRBV5-4 . TRBD1 TGTGCCAGCAGCCACGGGACAGGGCCCAATCAGCCCCAGCATTTT CASSHGTGPNQPQHF
TRBJ2-3 TRBV3-1/TRBV3-2 . . TGTGCCAGCAGCCGCTGGGTAACGGGGGGCACAGATACGCAGTATTTT CASSRWVTGGTDTQYF
TRBJ2-6 TRBV7-3 . . TGTGCCAGCAGCTTATGGGGAGCTGGGGCCAACGTCCTGACTTTC CASSLWGAGANVLTF
TRBJ1-1 TRBV18 . . TGTGCCAGCTCACAACAGGGAAGAGGGGACACTGAAGCTTTCTTT CASSQQGRGDTEAFF
TRBJ1-1 TRBV29-1 few . TGCAGCGTTGAAGGAACAAGGAACACTGAAGCTTTCTTT CSVEGTRNTEAFF
TRBJ1-2 TRBV5-1 . . TGCGCCAGCAGCTTGGGTGCCGGGACATTCCTCGAAGGAGGCTACACCTTC CASSLGAGTFLEGGYTF
TRBJ1-2 TRBV28 few . TGTGCCAGTACTAGGAACTATGGCTACACCTTC CASTRNYGYTF
TRBJ1-2 TRBV10-2 . . TGCGCCAGCAGACAACAGGGAGCCAACTATGGCTACACCTTC CASRQQGANYGYTF
TRBJ2-7 TRBV15 . . TGTGCCACCAGCACCACAGGGGACTCTCGCGAGCAGTACTTC CATSTTGDSREQYF
TRBJ1-5 TRBV19 . . TGTGCCAGCACCCCCGGGGGGCGCCATCAGCCCCAGCATTTT CASTPGGRHQPQHF
TRBJ2-5 TRBV9 . TRBD2 TGTGCCAGCAGCGTTAGCGGGGGGGCCGGAATTTTGGAGACCCAGTACTTC CASSVSGGAGILETQYF
TRBJ2-3 TRBV20-1 . . TGCAGTGCTAGTTTTAGAGATACGCAGTATTTT CSASFRDTQYF
TRBJ2-5 TRBV3-1/TRBV3-2 . TRBD2 TGTGCCAGCAGCCTCGGACTAGCGGGACCCTTAGGAACCCAGTACTTC CASSLGLAGPLGTQYF
TRBJ1-1 TRBV7-9 once TRBD1 TGTGCCAGCAGCTCAACCGGGACAGGGGTCACTGAAGCTTTCTTT CASSSTGTGVTEAFF
TRBJ2-2 TRBV11-3 . . TGTGCCAGCAGCTTGTATCTGGAGAGAAACACCGGGGAGCTGTTTTTT CASSLYLERNTGELFF
TRBJ1-5 TRBV30 . . TGTGCCTGGAGTGGGGATTTAACAGGGAGTCAGCCCCAGCATTTT CAWSGDLTGSQPQHF
TRBJ2-1 TRBV19 . TRBD2 TGTGCCAGTAGCACTAGCGGGAGGGCCATCTTCTTC CASSTSGRAIFF
TRBJ2-7 TRBV14 . . TGTGCCAGCAGCGCAGGCCTTGATCGCGAGCAGTACTTC CASSAGLDREQYF
TRBJ1-4 TRBV30 . TRBD1 TGTGCCTGGGGGGACAGGGGAAATGAAAAACTGTTTTTT CAWGDRGNEKLFF
TRBJ2-7 TRBV2 . . TGTGCCAGCAGTGATCTAGCCTACGAGCAGTACTTC CASSDLAYEQYF
TRBJ2-5 TRBV5-4 . TRBD1 TGTGCCAGCAGCTTTGGGACAGGGTGGGGCCAAGAGACCCAGTACTTC CASSFGTGWGQETQYF
TRBJ2-3 TRBV14 . TRBD1 TGTGCCAGCAGCCCACAGGGGATTGGCACAGATACGCAGTATTTT CASSPQGIGTDTQYF
TRBJ2-2 TRBV27 few . TGTGCCAGCCATAAGGGGCCTCTCGGCCGGAGCACCGGGGAGCTGTTTTTT CASHKGPLGRSTGELFF
TRBJ1-2 TRBV28 . . TGTGCCAGCAGTTACGGACAAGGTTATGGCTACACCTTC CASSYGQGYGYTF
TRBJ2-5 TRBV7-8 few TRBD2 TGTGCCAGCAGCTTTGCCTGGGGGGGCCAAGAGACCCAGTACTTC CASSFAWGGQETQYF
TRBJ2-1 TRBV18 few . TGTGCCAGCTCACCGGAAGACAGGAGCTCCTACAATGAGCAGTTCTTC CASSPEDRSSYNEQFF
TRBJ1-3 TRBV19 . . TGTGCCAGTACCATCTTAGAACCTGGAAACACCATATATTTT CASTILEPGNTIYF
TRBJ2-3 TRBV24-1 . . TGTGCCACCAGTGATCCCTCTGATACGCAGTATTTT CATSDPSDTQYF
TRBJ2-7 TRBV4-3 . . TGCGCCAGCAGCCAAGACTTTGGGCGCGACTACGAGCAGTACTTC CASSQDFGRDYEQYF
TRBJ1-5 TRBV18 . TRBD1 TGTGCCAGCTCACCGACAGGGGGCGAAGGACAGCCCCAGCATTTT CASSPTGGEGQPQHF
TRBJ1-2 TRBV7-9 many TRBD1 TGTGCCAGCAGCTTCCAAACAGGGGGCGCCGCCTTC CASSFQTGGAAF
TRBJ2-5 TRBV5-1 . . TGCGCCAGCAGTCCCCCGTACCAAGAGACCCAGTACTTC CASSPPYQETQYF
TRBJ2-7 TRBV28 . . TGTGCCAGCAGGATACAGGGACCCTCCTACGAGCAGTACTTC CASRIQGPSYEQYF
TRBJ1-1 TRBV24-1 once TRBD1 TGTGCCACCCGGGACAGGACGAACACTGAAGCTTTCTTT CATRDRTNTEAFF
TRBJ2-1 TRBV9 . TRBD1 TGTGCCAGCAGCATAAGTCCCGGGACAGGGTTCCATGAGCAGTTCTTC CASSISPGTGFHEQFF